Each of the 2 T cell receptor beta chains below was sequenced from the same sample in a study of blood T cell repertoires in COVID-19. Clones were sequenced by immunoSEQ multiplex PCR, and TCRdb holds only the in-frame ones, with some missing. There are fewer than 250,000 clones in the sample; 70% to 90% occur only once, and approximately 8.1% lies in the top ten. The sample taken for sequencing was peripheral blood. Receptors originate from a woman between 45 and 60 years old with active or convalescent COVID-19.

This chain joins TRBV10-1 and TRBJ2-4, with a possible D match to TRBD2 (6 bases). V dropped 3 bases and J dropped 3 bases, with 12 bases sitting between them. This CDR3 spans 15 amino acids. CDR1 and CDR2 (germline): WNHNN, SYGVQD (reference sequence). CDR3 sequence reads: CASSEGGVGKNIQYF. CDR3 DNA sequence: TGCGCCAGCAGTGAAGGAGGGGTTGGCAAAAACATTCAGTACTTC.

This clone has a handful of counts. This chain links TRBV12-5 with TRBJ2-1, with unresolved D. There are 15 residues in the CDR3. The germline gives CDR1 LGHNT, CDR2 FRNRAP. Trimming stripped 1 base from V and 7 bases from J, with 14 bases between. CDR3 in DNA: TGTGCTAGTGGTTTGGCTACTTCCAGGTTTAATGAGCAGTTCTTC. Translation gives CASGLATSRFNEQFF.